Following are 17 T cell receptor beta chains from one sample sequenced in a study of OX40 agonist ivuxolimab in advanced cancers. The assay was immunoSEQ multiplex PCR, and TCRdb's table has in-frame clones only and misses some. The sample records 15,000 to 20,000 clones, 65% to 90% being singletons. Sequences were derived from CD4+ or CD8+ T cells sorted from blood, sampled in a trial of the OX40 agonist ivuxolimab. The receptors shown here come from an adult with an advanced solid tumor such as melanoma, head and neck, liver or kidney cancer.

The V and J genes are TRBV7-3 and TRBJ2-7; TRBD2 might be the D (6 bases). Germline loops: CDR1 SGHTA, CDR2 FQGTGA. This CDR3 comprises 13 residues. V was trimmed by 5 bases and J by 5 bases, leaving 13 bases between them. The CDR3 sequence is CASSHGWGDEQYF. Here the CDR3 DNA reads TGTGCCAGCAGCCACGGGTGGGGGGACGAGCAGTACTTC.

This clone was picked up a small number of times. V usage is TRBV28 and J usage is TRBJ1-6; the D is unclear. There are 15 residues in the CDR3. V was trimmed by 2 bases and J by 9 bases, leaving 14 bases between them. The germline V gene encodes CDR1 MDHEN and CDR2 SYDVKM. CDR3 loop: CASSLTRAKASPLHF. DNA for the CDR3: TGTGCCAGCAGTTTAACTAGGGCCAAGGCTTCACCCCTCCACTTT.

V gene TRBV7-9 combines with J gene TRBJ2-1; the D gene is possibly TRBD2 (5 bases). This CDR3 spans 11 amino acids. CDR1 is SEHNR and CDR2 is FQNEAQ in the germline V gene (reference sequence). Trimming pared 9 bases from V and 8 bases from J, leaving 11 bases between. This chain's CDR3 is CASGEQDEQFF. The CDR3 bases are TGTGCCAGTGGGGAGCAGGATGAGCAGTTCTTC.

V gene TRBV19 combines with J gene TRBJ2-2; no clear D. Trimming pared 8 bases from V and 4 bases from J, leaving 11 bases between. The CDR3 is made up of 13 amino acids. Germline CDR1 and CDR2: LNHDA and SQIVND (reference sequence). In DNA, the CDR3 is TGTGCCAGTCCATCACGGGTCACCGGGGAGCTGTTTTTT. Its protein product is CASPSRVTGELFF.

The J gene is TRBJ2-1, the V gene TRBV7-2, with 7 bases lining up with TRBD1. V gave up 1 base and J gave up 8 bases; unmatched junction bases: 5. Germline assignment: CDR1 SGHTA and CDR2 FQGNSA. There are 14 residues in the CDR3. CDR3 residues: CASSLGRGRHEQFF. The CDR3 DNA follows: TGTGCCAGCAGCTTAGGTAGGGGGCGACATGAGCAGTTCTTC.

This clone appeared a few times. The chain couples TRBV7-9 to TRBJ1-6; the D gene is possibly TRBD1 (6 bases). This CDR3 is built from 14 residues. Trimming took off 5 bases at V and 8 bases at J, with 13 bases between the two ends. Germline CDR1 is SEHNR and CDR2 is FQNEAQ (reference sequence). The DNA of the CDR3 is TGTGCCAGCAGCAGCGGGACATCTCATTCACCCCTCCACTTT. This codes for CASSSGTSHSPLHF.

The table lists this clone with a few counts. CDR3 region: CASGGLAPNEQFF. The CDR3 region has the DNA TGTGCCAGCGGGGGACTAGCTCCGAATGAGCAGTTCTTC. The chain links TRBV28 to TRBJ2-1, with 9 bases identical to TRBD2. Germline V gives CDR1 MDHEN, CDR2 SYDVKM. After removal of 8 bases from V and 7 bases from J, the junction contained 6 bases not matched to a gene. The CDR3 is 13 residues long.

The V and J genes are TRBV4-2 and TRBJ1-1, with unresolved D. CDR3 length: 13 amino acids. Germline values: CDR1 LGHNA, CDR2 YNFKEQ. Trimming took 4 bases from V and 4 from J, leaving 10 bases between them. CDR3 nucleotide sequence: TGTGCCAGCAGCCTCGGGTCCGGCACTGAAGCTTTCTTT. It yields the protein CASSLGSGTEAFF.

This chain links TRBV5-5 with TRBJ2-3; no clear D. CDR3 size: 10 residues. The ends were cut back, 2 bases at V and 12 bases at J, with 7 bases in the middle. CDR1 is SGHKS, CDR2 YYEKEE, per germline (reference sequence). CDR3 in amino acids: CASSLNRQYF. The CDR3 nucleotides are TGTGCCAGCAGCTTAAACCGACAGTATTTT.

This chain links TRBV4-2 with TRBJ2-7, with D perhaps TRBD2 (5 bases). Between the trimmed V and J ends, which lost 4 bases and 5 bases, there was a span of 12 bases. Germline V lookup: CDR1 LGHNA, CDR2 YNFKEQ. There are 13 residues in the CDR3. The CDR3 bases are TGTGCCAGCAGCCGGCGGGCCCTAAACGAGCAGTACTTC. Translating it yields CASSRRALNEQYF.

This chain connects TRBV5-4 to TRBJ2-7; no clear D gene. This CDR3 spans 16 amino acids. Trimming pared 0 bases from V and 2 bases from J, leaving 15 bases between. The germline V gene encodes CDR1 SGHNT and CDR2 YYREEE (reference sequence). The CDR3 nucleotides are TGTGCCAGCAGCTTGGAGTGGACCTCCGAACCCTACGAGCAGTACTTC. It is translated as CASSLEWTSEPYEQYF.

This chain joins TRBV6-1 and TRBJ1-3; maybe TRBD1 (5 bases). The germline V and J ends were trimmed by 8 bases and 4 bases, with 12 bases remaining between them. Germline CDR1 MNHNS, CDR2 SASEGT. The CDR3 totals 13 residues. CDR3 sequence (DNA): TGTGCCAGCGGAAGACAGTACGGAAACACCATATATTTT. Translated: CASGRQYGNTIYF.

V and J are TRBV4-2 and TRBJ2-1, with 10 bases matching TRBD2. This CDR3 region has 16 residues. Losses at the gene ends were 2 bases for V and 5 bases for J; bases not matched to a gene: 6. Germline-derived CDR1 and CDR2 are LGHNA and YNFKEQ. The CDR3 nucleotides are TGTGCCAGCAGCCAACTCGGACTAGCGGATAACAATGAGCAGTTCTTC. Translated, it gives CASSQLGLADNNEQFF.

This chain joins TRBV27 and TRBJ1-6, with 7 bases fitting TRBD1. This CDR3 spans 20 amino acids. The J segment lost 2 bases and the V segment lost 3 bases, leaving 16 bases of the junction unmatched. Germline loops: CDR1 MNHEY, CDR2 SMNVEV (reference sequence). The CDR3 region has the DNA TGTGCCAGCAGTTTTCGTCGGGCAGGGGGGGAAGTCCCCTATAATTCACCCCTCCACTTT. Translated: CASSFRRAGGEVPYNSPLHF.

The chain joins TRBV7-6 to TRBJ2-7, with 10 bases identical to TRBD2. The CDR3 has 16 amino acids. Germline V lookup: CDR1 SGHVS, CDR2 FNYEAQ. Trimming at V came to 1 base and at J to 5 bases, leaving 8 bases not matched to a gene. The CDR3 loop is CASSLGSSGGTHEQYF. The DNA for the CDR3 is TGTGCCAGCAGCTTAGGCTCTAGCGGGGGTACCCACGAGCAGTACTTC.

The V and J genes are TRBV11-2 and TRBJ2-2; no clear D gene. This CDR3 has 13 amino acids. V lost 1 base, J lost 6 bases, and 6 bases lay in between. The germline CDR1 and CDR2 sequences are SGHAT and FQNNGV. The CDR3 reads CASSLGSPGELFF. The CDR3 DNA reads as TGTGCCAGCAGCTTAGGAAGCCCCGGGGAGCTGTTTTTT.

The chain joins TRBV11-2 to TRBJ1-1; no clear D. Germline CDR1 SGHAT, CDR2 FQNNGV. V lost 0 bases and J 0 bases, leaving 5 bases between the germline ends. This CDR3 spans 14 amino acids. The DNA for the CDR3 is TGTGCCAGCAGCTTAGACAATCTGAACACTGAAGCTTTCTTT. It yields the protein CASSLDNLNTEAFF. The whole variable domain, filled in from reference TRBV11-2 and TRBJ1-1, reads EAGVAQSPRYKIIEKRQSVAFWCNPISGHATLYWYQQILGQGPKLLIQFQNNGVVDDSQLPKDRFSAERLKGVDSTLKIQPAKLEDSAVYLCASSLDNLNTEAFFGQGTRLTVV.